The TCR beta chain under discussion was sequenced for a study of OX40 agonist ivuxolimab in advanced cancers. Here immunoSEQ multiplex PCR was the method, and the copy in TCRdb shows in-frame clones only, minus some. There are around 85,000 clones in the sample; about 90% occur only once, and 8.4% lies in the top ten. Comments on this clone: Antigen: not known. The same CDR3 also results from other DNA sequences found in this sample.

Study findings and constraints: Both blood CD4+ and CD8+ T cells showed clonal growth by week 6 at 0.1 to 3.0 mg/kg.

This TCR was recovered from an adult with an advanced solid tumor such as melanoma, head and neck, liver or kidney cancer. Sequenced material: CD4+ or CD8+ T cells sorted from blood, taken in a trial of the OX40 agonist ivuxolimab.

The CDR3 nucleotides read TGTGCCAGTAGCCTTTATCGGGACAATCAGCCCCAGCATTTT. This gives the protein CASSLYRDNQPQHF. V is TRBV19 and J is TRBJ1-5; D gene uncertain. Looked up from germline, CDR1 is LNHDA and CDR2 is SQIVND (reference sequence). The V end was cut by 6 bases, the J end by 3 bases, with 12 bases between. CDR3 size: 14 residues.